Below, 27 T cell receptor beta chains from the same sample are listed, as sequenced in a study of T cells in Graves' hyperthyroidism and ophthalmopathy. TCR beta CDR3 regions were amplified from RNA. TCR CDR3 regions were first amplified by RT-PCR with HTBI primers. MiXCR, run by TCRdb on the multiplex PCR reads, gives a single entry per CDR3 protein. This table has approximately 400,000 distinct CDR3 sequences, roughly an eighth appearing once. The sample consisted of blood. Receptors were obtained from a man aged 50 or older with Graves' ophthalmopathy.

V is TRBV20-1 and J is TRBJ2-1, with TRBD2 identical over 11 bases. This CDR3 has 18 amino acids. Trimming cost V 3 bases and J 5 bases; bases outside gene matches: 15. CDR1 is DFQATT, CDR2 SNEGSKA, per germline (reference sequence). The CDR3 DNA reads as TGCAGTGCTAGTAGTAGGCTAGCGGGAGGAAGTTACAACAATGAGCAGTTCTTC. This sequence encodes CSASSRLAGGSYNNEQFF.

The chain has TRBV19 and TRBJ2-7; no definite D call. The CDR3 has 14 residues. The V end lost 5 bases, the J end lost 5 bases, and 16 bases lay between the germline ends. The germline CDR1 and CDR2 sequences are LNHDA and SQIVND (reference sequence). CDR3 nucleotide sequence: TGTGCCAGTAGTGATAGGTGGCCAGGCCACGAGCAGTACTTC. As protein: CASSDRWPGHEQYF.

In its sample, this clonotype was seen a few times. The gene calls are TRBV5-1 and TRBJ2-5, with D possibly being TRBD2 (5 bases). V was clipped by 0 bases and J by 5 bases, with 11 bases between them. The CDR3 runs to 14 residues. Germline-derived CDR1 and CDR2 are SGHRS and YFSETQ. The CDR3 DNA follows: TGCGCCAGCAGCTTGGGTCTAGCTGTCGAGACCCAGTACTTC. Its translation is CASSLGLAVETQYF.

This clonotype was observed many times. V and J are TRBV13 and TRBJ2-5; 11 positions match TRBD1. The V segment lost 5 bases and the J segment 3 bases; nucleotides outside the gene matches: 2. The CDR3 covers 14 residues. Looked up from germline, CDR1 is PRHDT and CDR2 is FYEKMQ (reference sequence). The CDR3 spells CASSPGQGEETQYF. CDR3 coding DNA: TGTGCCAGCAGCCCGGGACAGGGGGAAGAGACCCAGTACTTC. Together with reference TRBV13 and TRBJ2-5, the CDR3 gives the full variable domain: AAGVIQSPRHLIKEKRETATLKCYPIPRHDTVYWYQQGPGQDPQFLISFYEKMQSDKGSIPDRFSAQQFSDYHSELNMSSLELGDSALYFCASSPGQGEETQYFGPGTRLLVL.

The genes are TRBV19 and TRBJ2-6; a possible D gene is TRBD2 (5 bases). The germline V gene has CDR1 LNHDA and CDR2 SQIVND (reference sequence). The CDR3 is 19 residues long. V was pared by 6 bases and J by 2 bases, with 23 bases between. CDR3 nucleotides: TGTGCCAGTAGCACCGGGCCATCAAAGTCGAGGGCTGGGGCCAACGTCCTGACTTTC. Its translation is CASSTGPSKSRAGANVLTF.

This clonotype was seen many times. The chain has TRBV5-1 and TRBJ2-7, with a possible D match to TRBD2 (6 bases). The CDR3 totals 13 residues. Germline V lookup: CDR1 SGHRS, CDR2 YFSETQ. V was shortened by 6 bases and J by 6 bases, with 16 bases between the two germline ends. The CDR3: CASKFSGLAEQYF. In DNA, the CDR3 is TGCGCCAGCAAGTTCAGCGGGTTGGCCGAGCAGTACTTC.

V usage is TRBV7-2 and J usage is TRBJ2-1; TRBD1 is a possible D gene (5 bases). V lost 5 bases to trimming and J lost 8 bases, with 16 bases between them. Germline CDR1 is SGHTA and CDR2 is FQGNSA. The CDR3 consists of 14 residues. In nucleotides, the CDR3 is TGTGCCAGCAGCGTGACCGGGCCCAGGGATGAGCAGTTCTTC. This encodes CASSVTGPRDEQFF.

This clonotype has more than one count but fewer than ten. The chain combines TRBV11-2 with TRBJ2-4; D is possibly TRBD1 (9 bases). This CDR3 comprises 24 residues. V was clipped by 5 bases and J by 0 bases, with 38 bases between them. CDR1 and CDR2 (germline): SGHAT, FQNNGV. CDR3 amino acids: CASSTPKNRGRGLASRLAKNIQYF. The CDR3 coding sequence is TGTGCCAGCAGCACCCCCAAAAACAGGGGGCGCGGACTAGCAAGTAGATTAGCCAAAAACATTCAGTACTTC.

This clonotype has ten or more counts. The CDR3 protein is CASSAAGRQPQHF. The DNA of the CDR3 is TGTGCCAGCAGTGCCGCAGGGAGGCAGCCCCAGCATTTT. V and J are TRBV6-1 and TRBJ1-5; D might be TRBD1 (5 bases). The CDR3 consists of 13 residues. The V gene lost 4 bases and the J gene lost 7 bases, with 11 bases spanning the gap. CDR1 and CDR2 from the germline V gene are MNHNS and SASEGT.

This clonotype was seen many times. The chain joins TRBV6-1 to TRBJ1-1, with D perhaps matching TRBD1 (5 bases). Trimming removed 5 bases from V and 6 bases from J, with 19 bases in between. This CDR3 comprises 15 residues. The V gene's germline CDR1 is MNHNS and CDR2 SASEGT. The CDR3 nucleotides read TGTGCCAGCAGTTCTTGGGCAGGGCCTGCCCCTGAAGCTTTCTTT. This encodes CASSSWAGPAPEAFF.

This clonotype was counted at least ten times. The chain joins TRBV20-1 to TRBJ2-1; 9 nucleotides line up with TRBD2. The V segment lost 2 bases and the J segment 7 bases; nucleotides outside the gene matches: 9. The CDR3 consists of 15 residues. Per the germline V gene, CDR1 is DFQATT and CDR2 is SNEGSKA (reference sequence). For the CDR3, the DNA is TGCAGTGCTAGAACAGCGGGAGGAGCTCTGAATGAGCAGTTCTTC. Protein: CSARTAGGALNEQFF.

This clonotype came up once. The chain links TRBV5-1 to TRBJ2-3, with 7 nucleotides matching TRBD1. The CDR3 spans 15 residues. Germline loops: CDR1 SGHRS, CDR2 YFSETQ. V gave up 2 bases and J gave up 1 base; unmatched junction bases: 4. The CDR3 DNA reads as TGCGCCAGCAGCTTAGGGACAGTGGGCACAGATACGCAGTATTTT. This sequence encodes CASSLGTVGTDTQYF.

In regard to this clonotype: A much larger clone differs by one base, so this may be a read error. The conserved closing phenylalanine or tryptophan is absent in this CDR3, likely reflecting a read error. The V gene is TRBV6-2 or TRBV6-3, the J gene TRBJ2-7; D is unclear. Germline V gives CDR1 MNHEY, CDR2 SVGEGT. The length of the CDR3 is 13 residues. Trimming took off 1 base at V and 7 bases at J, with 11 bases between the two ends. The CDR3 spells CASSYYQAGEQYL. Here the CDR3 DNA reads TGTGCCAGCAGTTACTACCAGGCAGGAGAGCAGTACCTC.

This clonotype was counted at least ten times. The chain recombines TRBV11-3 with TRBJ1-6; D gene ambiguous. Trimming left V 5 bases short and J 9 bases short, with 14 bases between. This CDR3 has 14 residues. Germline V lookup: CDR1 SGHNT, CDR2 YENEEA. The CDR3 spells CASSHDFSASPLHF. Here the CDR3 DNA reads TGTGCCAGCAGCCACGATTTTTCAGCTTCACCCCTCCACTTT.

There are many counts of this clonotype. A junction boundary mismatches the germline segment, possibly from a read error. The genes are TRBV20-1 and TRBJ2-7; a weak D match, TRBD2 (6 bases). Looked up from germline, CDR1 is DFQATT and CDR2 is SNEGSKA (reference sequence). The CDR3 contains 13 residues. Here the CDR3 DNA reads TGCAGTGCTAGCGGGAGTATGTCCTTCGAGCAGTACTTC. It yields the protein CSASGSMSFEQYF.

The genes are TRBV27 and TRBJ2-2; perhaps TRBD2 as D (6 bases). Germline V lookup: CDR1 MNHEY, CDR2 SMNVEV (reference sequence). Trimming stripped 6 bases from V and 3 bases from J, with 11 bases between. This CDR3 contains 14 residues. CDR3 loop: CASSPGGHTGELFF. DNA of the CDR3: TGTGCCAGCAGCCCCGGGGGTCACACCGGGGAGCTGTTTTTT.

About this clonotype: One end of the junction varies from germline; a read error may be responsible. This chain connects TRBV19 to TRBJ2-2; 9 bases fit TRBD2. Looked up from germline, CDR1 is LNHDA and CDR2 is SQIVND (reference sequence). The CDR3 has 16 amino acids. The CDR3 DNA sequence: TGTGCCAGTAGTAAGAGCGGACTAGCGAACACCGGGGAGCTGTTTTTC. It translates to CASSKSGLANTGELFF.

In this sample, this clonotype turned up many times. The V gene is TRBV15, the J gene TRBJ1-3; D remains ambiguous. V gave up 8 bases and J gave up 1 base, with 9 bases separating them. Germline V gene sequence: CDR1 LNHNV, CDR2 YYDKDF (reference sequence). The CDR3 sequence is 13 residues long. The CDR3: CATVPGSGNTIYF. In DNA, the CDR3 is TGTGCCACCGTTCCGGGATCTGGAAACACCATATATTTT.

This clonotype was detected a few times. The gene calls are TRBV6-1 and TRBJ1-4, with 11 nucleotides matching TRBD1. CDR1 and CDR2 (germline): MNHNS, SASEGT. CDR3 length: 16 residues. J gave up 3 bases and V 6 bases, and 6 bases lay outside the gene matches. This CDR3 is CASRKGQGGANEKLFF. The CDR3 bases are TGTGCCAGCAGAAAGGGACAGGGGGGGGCTAATGAAAAACTGTTTTTT.

In this sample, this clonotype turned up a few times. The gene calls are TRBV3-1 and TRBJ2-1, with D possibly being TRBD2 (6 bases). Trimming shortened V by 4 bases and J by 9 bases, and 19 bases separated the two germline ends. CDR3 size: 15 residues. The V gene's germline CDR1 is LGHDT and CDR2 YNNKEL (reference sequence). The CDR3 nucleotides read TGTGCCAGCAGCCCCAGGGACTTCCCCCCTCTTGAGCAGTTCTTC. It codes for CASSPRDFPPLEQFF.

This clonotype appeared many times. This chain links TRBV3-1 with TRBJ2-5; D is ambiguous. V lost 7 bases to trimming and J lost 5 bases, with 14 bases between them. This CDR3 region has 13 residues. The V gene's germline CDR1 is LGHDT and CDR2 YNNKEL (reference sequence). CDR3 residues: CASNTDIWETQYF. For the CDR3, the DNA is TGTGCCAGCAACACAGACATATGGGAGACCCAGTACTTC.

This clonotype was seen repeatedly, ten times or more. The DNA of the CDR3 is TGTGCCAGCAGCTCCGACAGGGGGTCGTACACAGATACGCAGTATTTT. Translation gives CASSSDRGSYTDTQYF. This chain joins TRBV11-2 and TRBJ2-3; 9 bases align to TRBD1. This CDR3 region has 16 residues. Germline trimming cut 4 bases from V and 2 bases from J; bases unmatched to any gene: 7. Looked up from germline, CDR1 is SGHAT and CDR2 is FQNNGV.

The rearrangement uses TRBV5-1 and TRBJ2-1, with 9 bases matching TRBD2. The ends lost 4 bases at V and 4 bases at J; junction bases unmatched: 6. CDR1 SGHRS and CDR2 YFSETQ come from the germline V gene. This CDR3 region has 15 residues. CDR3 loop: CASSRLAGAYNEQFF. The CDR3 bases are TGCGCCAGCAGCAGATTAGCGGGAGCTTACAATGAGCAGTTCTTC.

V and J are TRBV2 and TRBJ1-6; possible D gene TRBD1, 6 bases. CDR3 length: 15 amino acids. Trimming cost V 6 bases and J 9 bases, with 18 bases left between them. CDR1 is SNHLY, CDR2 FYNNEI, per germline. CDR3 DNA sequence: TGTGCCAGCAGCGATGATGACAGGTTTGGTTCACCCCTCCACTTT. Its protein is CASSDDDRFGSPLHF. The whole variable domain, filled in from reference TRBV2 and TRBJ1-6, reads EPEVTQTPSHQVTQMGQEVILRCVPISNHLYFYWYRQILGQKVEFLVSFYNNEISEKSEIFDDQFSVERPDGSNFTLKIRSTKLEDSAMYFCASSDDDRFGSPLHFGNGTRLTVT.

This chain links TRBV28 with TRBJ1-4; possibly TRBD1 for D (6 bases). Germline V gives CDR1 MDHEN, CDR2 SYDVKM. The CDR3 sequence is 15 residues long. Trimming cost V 5 bases and J 5 bases, with 15 bases left between them. The CDR3 coding sequence is TGTGCCAGCAGTACCCGGGGGCAGGGGAATGAAAAACTGTTTTTT. Protein sequence: CASSTRGQGNEKLFF.

In its sample, this clonotype was seen a few times. This chain's CDR3 is CASKGSVGQGNYGYTF. CDR3 nucleotide sequence: TGTGCCAGCAAGGGGTCTGTAGGACAGGGTAACTATGGCTACACCTTC. The rearrangement uses TRBV27 and TRBJ1-2; 8 bases are a match to TRBD1. With 7 bases clipped from V and 1 base from J, the junction kept 11 bases outside the gene matches. Germline-derived CDR1 and CDR2 are MNHEY and SMNVEV (reference sequence). The CDR3 covers 16 residues.

The chain employs TRBV24-1 and TRBJ2-1; no clear D gene. The CDR3 runs to 11 residues. The V gene's germline CDR1 is KGHDR and CDR2 SFDVKD. The germline V and J ends were trimmed by 4 bases and 15 bases, with 12 bases remaining between them. CDR3 region: CATSDPRAWFF. The CDR3 DNA reads as TGTGCCACCAGTGACCCCCGGGCATGGTTCTTC.